Reported below is one TCR beta chain. This sample stems from a study of shared clonotypes between healthy human individuals. On the study more broadly: The composition of the donors was two women and a few men aged 18 to 49.

With 6 bases removed from V and 5 bases from J, the gap between germline ends came to 14 bases. The germline V gene has CDR1 SNHLY and CDR2 FYNNEI. This CDR3 region has 14 residues. Clones were sequenced by immunoSEQ multiplex PCR, and TCRdb holds only the in-frame ones, with some missing. The table shows about 470,000 clones, with about 85% occurring only once. The sequence came from a woman aged 35 to 49 in good health. Some clones in this sample may be carry-over from other donors' samples. The chain uses TRBV2 and TRBJ1-5; possibly TRBD1 for D (5 bases). The sequenced sample consisted of PBMCs. The CDR3: CASRRTSADQPQHF. CDR3 coding DNA: TGTGCCAGCAGAAGGACAAGCGCGGATCAGCCCCAGCATTTT. Drawing the rest from reference TRBV2 and TRBJ1-5, the complete variable domain is EPEVTQTPSHQVTQMGQEVILRCVPISNHLYFYWYRQILGQKVEFLVSFYNNEISEKSEIFDDQFSVERPDGSNFTLKIRSTKLEDSAMYFCASRRTSADQPQHFGDGTRLSIL.